This entry is about one TCR beta chain. This sample is drawn from a study of T cell changes during pregnancy in multiple sclerosis. The data were produced by immunoSEQ multiplex PCR, yet TCRdb's version contains in-frame clones alone and is incomplete. The sample records tens of thousands of clones, 80% to 90% being singletons. The sequencing used CD4+ T cells from peripheral blood mononuclear cells, collected in the first trimester of pregnancy. The clonotype comes from a female donor with multiple sclerosis, enrolled in a pregnancy study.

This CDR3 reads CASGTGRIAEAFF. Here the CDR3 DNA reads TGTGCCTCGGGGACAGGACGGATCGCTGAAGCTTTCTTT. The chain is built from TRBV10-3 and TRBJ1-1, with 8 bases that match TRBD1. Per the germline V gene, CDR1 is ENHRY and CDR2 is SYGVKD. The CDR3 covers 13 residues. V lost 11 bases, J lost 6 bases, and 11 bases stayed unmatched.